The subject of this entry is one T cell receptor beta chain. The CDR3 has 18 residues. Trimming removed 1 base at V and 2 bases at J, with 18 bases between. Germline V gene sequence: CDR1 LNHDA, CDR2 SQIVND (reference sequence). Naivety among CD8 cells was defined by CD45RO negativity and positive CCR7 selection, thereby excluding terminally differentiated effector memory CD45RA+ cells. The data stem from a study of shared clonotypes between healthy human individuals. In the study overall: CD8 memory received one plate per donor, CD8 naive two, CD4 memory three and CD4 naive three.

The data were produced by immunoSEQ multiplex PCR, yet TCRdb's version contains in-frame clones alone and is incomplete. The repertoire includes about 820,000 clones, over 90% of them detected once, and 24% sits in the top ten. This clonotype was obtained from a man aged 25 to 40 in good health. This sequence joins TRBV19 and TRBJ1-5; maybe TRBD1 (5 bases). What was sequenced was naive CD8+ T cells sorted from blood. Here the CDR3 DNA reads TGTGCCAGTAGTATAGGGGCAGGGCGGTCCCTGGGCAATCAGCCCCAGCATTTT. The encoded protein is CASSIGAGRSLGNQPQHF.